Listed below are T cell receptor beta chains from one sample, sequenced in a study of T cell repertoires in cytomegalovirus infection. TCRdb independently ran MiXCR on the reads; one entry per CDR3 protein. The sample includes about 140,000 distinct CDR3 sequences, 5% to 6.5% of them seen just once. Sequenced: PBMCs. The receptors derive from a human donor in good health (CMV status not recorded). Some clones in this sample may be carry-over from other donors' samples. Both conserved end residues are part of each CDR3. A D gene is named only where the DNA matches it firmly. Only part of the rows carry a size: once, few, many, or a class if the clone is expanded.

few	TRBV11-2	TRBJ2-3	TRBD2	TGTGCCAGCAGCCTGGGGGGGACTAGTGGGGTAGGAGATACGCAGTATTTT	CASSLGGTSGVGDTQYF
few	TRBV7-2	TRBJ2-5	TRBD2	TGTGCCAGCAGCTCACCGGGACTAGAAGAGACCCAGTACTTC	CASSSPGLEETQYF
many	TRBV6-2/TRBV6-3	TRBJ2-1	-	TGTGCCAGCAGTTACAGAAACCTACGGAGCAGGTATGAGCAGTTCTTC	CASSYRNLRSRYEQFF
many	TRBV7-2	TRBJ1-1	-	TGTGCCAGCAGCTTAAGCCTTTTGAACACTGAAGCTTTCTTT	CASSLSLLNTEAFF
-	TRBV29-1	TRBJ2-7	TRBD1	TGCAGCGTCCAACAGGGGATCGCCTACGAGCAGTACTTC	CSVQQGIAYEQYF
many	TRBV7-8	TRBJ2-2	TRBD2	TGTGCCAGCAGCTTATTCTTAGCGGGGACATCCGGGGAGCTGTTTTTT	CASSLFLAGTSGELFF
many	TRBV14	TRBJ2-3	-	TGTGCCAGCAGCCTTGGCGTCTCTAGCACAGATACGCAGTATTTT	CASSLGVSSTDTQYF
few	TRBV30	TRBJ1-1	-	TGTGCCTGGCTGCAGGGAGGGAACACTGAAGCTTTCTTT	CAWLQGGNTEAFF
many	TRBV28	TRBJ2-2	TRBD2	TGTGCCAGCAGTTCAGCGGGGGGGAACACCGGGGAGCTGTTTTTT	CASSSAGGNTGELFF
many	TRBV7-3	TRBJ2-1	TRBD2	TGTGCCAGCAGCTTAGAGGTAGCGGGGGGGTTCTACAATGAGCAGTTCTTC	CASSLEVAGGFYNEQFF
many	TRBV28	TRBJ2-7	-	TGTGCCAGCAGTTTATTGTGGCGGGGGCCTGCCTACGAGCAGTACTTC	CASSLLWRGPAYEQYF
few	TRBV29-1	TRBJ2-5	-	TGCAGCGTTGAACCCCGCCTTTCGGAGACCCAGTACTTC	CSVEPRLSETQYF
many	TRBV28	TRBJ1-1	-	TGTGCCAGCAGTTCCGCGCCAAGGGGGAAGGGAACTGAAGCTTTCTTT	CASSSAPRGKGTEAFF
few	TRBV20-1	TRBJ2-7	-	TGCAGTGCTCCCTCGACTCAACAGGGCCCCGGGGCTTTCTACGAGCAGTACTTC	CSAPSTQQGPGAFYEQYF
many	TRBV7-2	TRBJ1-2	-	TGTGCCAGCAGCTCCACTGCGGGGTGGGATGGCTACACCTTC	CASSSTAGWDGYTF
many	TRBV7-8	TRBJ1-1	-	TGTGCCAGCAGCTTAGGGCCTTTGGCAGGGAGCACTGAAGCTTTCTTT	CASSLGPLAGSTEAFF
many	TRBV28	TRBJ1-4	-	TGTGCCAGCAGTTTACCCAGGGGAGGGGTTGAAAAACTGTTTTTT	CASSLPRGGVEKLFF
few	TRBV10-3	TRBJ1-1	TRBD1	TGTGCCATCAGAGAAACCGGGACAGGCAACACTGAAGCTTTCTTT	CAIRETGTGNTEAFF
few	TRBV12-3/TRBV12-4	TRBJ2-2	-	TGTGCCAGCAGGCGTAAACAGGGCACCGGGGAGCTGTTTTTT	CASRRKQGTGELFF
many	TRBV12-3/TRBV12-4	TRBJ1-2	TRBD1	TGTGCCAGCACCTTAAGGGGACAGAGCCATGGCTACACCTTC	CASTLRGQSHGYTF
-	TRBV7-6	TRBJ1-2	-	TGTTCCAGCAGCAGTCGTGCCAGGGCCTATGGCTACACCTTC	CSSSSRARAYGYTF
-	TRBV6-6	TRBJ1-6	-	TGTGCCAGCAGTGATGGGACGGGGGCAGCCCTCCACTTT	CASSDGTGAALHF
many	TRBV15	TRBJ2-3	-	TGTGCCACCAGCAGAGATCTGACAGATACGCAGTATTTT	CATSRDLTDTQYF
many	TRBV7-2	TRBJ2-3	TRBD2	TGTGCCAGCAGCTTAAGTAGCGGGGGGGTTCAGGGTACGCAGTATTTT	CASSLSSGGVQGTQYF
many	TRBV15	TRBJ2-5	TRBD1	TGTGCCACCAGCAGGGCCCTCGGGACAGGAGAGACCCAGTACTTC	CATSRALGTGETQYF
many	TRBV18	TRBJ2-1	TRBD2	TGTGCCAGCTCACCCAATCGGACTAGCGGGTACTCCTACAATGAGCAGTTCTTC	CASSPNRTSGYSYNEQFF
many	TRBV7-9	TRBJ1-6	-	TGTGCCAGCAGCTTAGATCTCGGGGTCTCACCCCTCCACTTT	CASSLDLGVSPLHF
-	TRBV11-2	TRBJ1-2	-	TGTGCCAGCAGCGACAGATTTAACTATGGCTACACCTTC	CASSDRFNYGYTF
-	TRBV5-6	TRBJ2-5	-	TGTGCCAGCAGCTTGGGTCTCCGGAACCAAGAGACCCAGTACTTC	CASSLGLRNQETQYF
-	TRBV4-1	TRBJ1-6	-	TGTGCCAGCAGCTCCGAAGGAATAGGAGGCGAGCCTCATAATTCACCCCTCCACTTT	CASSSEGIGGEPHNSPLHF
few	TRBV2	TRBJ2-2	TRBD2	TGTGCCAGCAGAGTAATAGCGGGGCCCGGGGAGCTGTTTTTT	CASRVIAGPGELFF
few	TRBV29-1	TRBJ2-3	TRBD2	TGCAGCACTGGGGGGGGGGGAGATACGCAGTATTTT	CSTGGGGDTQYF
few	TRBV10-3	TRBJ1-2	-	TGTGCCATCAGTGAGTCGACTCGAAGGGTGGACGGCTACACCTTC	CAISESTRRVDGYTF
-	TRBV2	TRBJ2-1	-	TGTGCCAGCAGTGAAGCGGGGGCTATTGAGATCAATGAGCAGTTCTTC	CASSEAGAIEINEQFF
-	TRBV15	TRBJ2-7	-	TGTGCCACCAGCAGAGGTAGTAGCCACGAGCAGTACTTC	CATSRGSSHEQYF
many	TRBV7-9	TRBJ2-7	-	TGTGCCAGCAGCCCCCGGGACAAGGGGCCCTACGAGCAGTACTTC	CASSPRDKGPYEQYF
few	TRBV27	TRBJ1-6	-	TGTGCCAGCACCCGGGGACCGGCCGGGGATTCACCCCTCCACTTT	CASTRGPAGDSPLHF
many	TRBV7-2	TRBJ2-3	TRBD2	TGTGCCAGCAGCTTATTCGGGGGGGCCGGAGATACGCAGTATTTT	CASSLFGGAGDTQYF
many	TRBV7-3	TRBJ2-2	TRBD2	TGTGCCAGCAGCTTAACGTCCTCTCTTGGCGGGGGACGGCGGACCGGGGAGCTGTTTTTT	CASSLTSSLGGGRRTGELFF